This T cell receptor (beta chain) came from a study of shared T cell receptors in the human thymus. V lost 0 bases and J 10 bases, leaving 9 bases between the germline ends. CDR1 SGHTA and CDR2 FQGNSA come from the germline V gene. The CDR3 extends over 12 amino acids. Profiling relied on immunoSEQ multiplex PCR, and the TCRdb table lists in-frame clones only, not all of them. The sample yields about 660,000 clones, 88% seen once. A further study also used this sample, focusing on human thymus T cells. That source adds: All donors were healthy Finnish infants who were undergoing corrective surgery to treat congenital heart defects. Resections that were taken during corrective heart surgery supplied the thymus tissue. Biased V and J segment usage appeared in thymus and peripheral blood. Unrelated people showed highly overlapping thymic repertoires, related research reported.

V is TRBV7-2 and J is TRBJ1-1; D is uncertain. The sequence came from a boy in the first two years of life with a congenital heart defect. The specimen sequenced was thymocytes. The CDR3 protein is CASSLAEDLAFF. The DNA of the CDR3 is TGTGCCAGCAGCTTAGCCGAAGACTTAGCTTTCTTT.